The clone carrying this T cell receptor beta chain was detected once. Its target is unknown. Sequenced by immunoSEQ multiplex PCR; TCRdb stores in-frame clones only, minus some. The top ten hold roughly 0.13% of the sample, which has fewer than 25,000 clones, 95% to 98% seen once. This sample is drawn from a study of T cells after posttransplantation cyclophosphamide. Cells defined as naive were viable CD3+CD4+ or CD3+CD8+ and CCR7+CD45RA+CD45RO-CD95-CD27+CD28+. Study-wide results and caveats: Later post-transplant blood repertoires were often dominated by donor CD8+ memory clones. Recipient CMV seropositivity and CMV reactivation strongly tracked TRB clonality.

The germline V and J ends were trimmed by 0 bases and 3 bases, with 18 bases remaining between them. This CDR3 is 17 amino acids long. Germline CDR1 and CDR2: SGHRS and YFSETQ. The genes are TRBV5-1 and TRBJ1-1; D is possibly TRBD1 (5 bases). The receptor was derived from a man in his fifties in good health, CMV-negative, and a related stem cell transplant donor. The sample comprised naive CD4+ T cells sorted from PBMCs. The CDR3 sequence is CASSLAARARGDTEAFF. The CDR3 coding sequence is TGCGCCAGCAGCTTGGCCGCAAGGGCCCGGGGGGACACTGAAGCTTTCTTT.